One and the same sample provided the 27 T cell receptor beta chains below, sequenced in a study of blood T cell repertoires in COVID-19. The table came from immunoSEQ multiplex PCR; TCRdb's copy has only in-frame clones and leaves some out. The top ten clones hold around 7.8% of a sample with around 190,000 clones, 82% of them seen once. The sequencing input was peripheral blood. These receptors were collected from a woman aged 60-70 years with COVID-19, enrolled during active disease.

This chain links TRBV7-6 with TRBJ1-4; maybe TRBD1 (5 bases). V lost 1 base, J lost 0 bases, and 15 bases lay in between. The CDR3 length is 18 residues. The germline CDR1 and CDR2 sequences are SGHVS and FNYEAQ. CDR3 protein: CASSLGPTGTPTNEKLFF. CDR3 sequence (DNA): TGTGCCAGCAGCTTAGGACCTACAGGAACTCCAACTAATGAAAAACTGTTTTTT.

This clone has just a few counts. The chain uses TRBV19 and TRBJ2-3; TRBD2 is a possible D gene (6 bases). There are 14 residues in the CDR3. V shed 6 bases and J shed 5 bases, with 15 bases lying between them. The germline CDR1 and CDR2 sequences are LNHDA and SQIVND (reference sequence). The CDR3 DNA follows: TGTGCCAGTAGCCCCTCCCAGCGGGTAGATACGCAGTATTTT. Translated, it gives CASSPSQRVDTQYF.

The CDR3 sequence is CASSLVRGTTEAFF. CDR3 DNA: TGTGCCAGCAGCTTAGTAAGGGGTACAACTGAAGCTTTCTTT. This chain uses TRBV7-8 with TRBJ1-1; tentatively, D is TRBD1 (5 bases). V was cut by 1 base and J by 5 bases, with 11 bases left in between. There are 14 residues in the CDR3. CDR1 SGHVS and CDR2 FQNEAQ come from the germline V gene.

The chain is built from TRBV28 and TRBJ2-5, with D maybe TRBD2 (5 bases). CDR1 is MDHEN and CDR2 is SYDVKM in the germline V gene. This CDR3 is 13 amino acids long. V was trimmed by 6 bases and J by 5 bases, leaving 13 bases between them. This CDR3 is CASRGSTYETQYF. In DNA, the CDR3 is TGTGCCAGCAGGGGGAGTACATACGAGACCCAGTACTTC.

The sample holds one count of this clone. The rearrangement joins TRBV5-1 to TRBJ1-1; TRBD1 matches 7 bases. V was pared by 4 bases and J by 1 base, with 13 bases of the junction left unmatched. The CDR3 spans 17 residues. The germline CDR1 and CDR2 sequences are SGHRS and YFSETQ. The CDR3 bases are TGCGCCAGCAGCCTACTGACAGGGCCTGGATCGAACACTGAAGCTTTCTTT. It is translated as CASSLLTGPGSNTEAFF.

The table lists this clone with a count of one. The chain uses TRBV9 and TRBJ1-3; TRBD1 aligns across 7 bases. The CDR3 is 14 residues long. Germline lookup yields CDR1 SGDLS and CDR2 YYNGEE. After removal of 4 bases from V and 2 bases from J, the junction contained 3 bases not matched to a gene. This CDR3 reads CASSPGTAGNTIYF. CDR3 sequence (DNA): TGTGCCAGCAGCCCCGGGACAGCTGGAAACACCATATATTTT.

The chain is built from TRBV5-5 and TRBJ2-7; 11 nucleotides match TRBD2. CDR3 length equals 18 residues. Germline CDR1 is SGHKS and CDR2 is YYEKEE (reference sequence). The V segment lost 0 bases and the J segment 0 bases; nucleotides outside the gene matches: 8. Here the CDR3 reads CASSLVLFGTSGSYEQYF. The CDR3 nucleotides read TGTGCCAGCAGCTTGGTCTTGTTCGGGACTAGCGGCTCCTACGAGCAGTACTTC.

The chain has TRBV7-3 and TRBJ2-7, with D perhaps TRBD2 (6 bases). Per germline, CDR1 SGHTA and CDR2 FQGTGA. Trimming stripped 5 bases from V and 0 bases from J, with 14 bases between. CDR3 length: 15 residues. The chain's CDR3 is CASSQASGSSYEQYF. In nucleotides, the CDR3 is TGTGCCAGCAGCCAAGCCTCCGGGAGCTCCTACGAGCAGTACTTC.

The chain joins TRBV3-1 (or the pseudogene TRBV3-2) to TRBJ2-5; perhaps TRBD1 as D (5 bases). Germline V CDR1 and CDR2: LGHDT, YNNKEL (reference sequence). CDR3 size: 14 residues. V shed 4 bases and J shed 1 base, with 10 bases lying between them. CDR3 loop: CASSLAGIQETQYF. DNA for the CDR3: TGTGCCAGCAGCCTCGCAGGGATCCAAGAGACCCAGTACTTC.

The CDR3 loop is CASRPGLLGYTF. CDR3 nucleotide sequence: TGTGCCAGCAGACCAGGGCTTCTGGGCTACACCTTC. The chain uses TRBV2 and TRBJ1-2; D is possibly TRBD1 (5 bases). V was pared by 6 bases and J by 8 bases, with 13 bases between. The germline V gene has CDR1 SNHLY and CDR2 FYNNEI. The CDR3 consists of 12 residues.

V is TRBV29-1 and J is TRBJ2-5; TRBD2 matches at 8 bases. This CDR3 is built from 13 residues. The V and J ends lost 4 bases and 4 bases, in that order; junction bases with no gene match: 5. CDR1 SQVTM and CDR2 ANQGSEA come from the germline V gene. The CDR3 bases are TGCAGCGTTGGCGGGGCGGGAGGAGAGACCCAGTACTTC. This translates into CSVGGAGGETQYF.

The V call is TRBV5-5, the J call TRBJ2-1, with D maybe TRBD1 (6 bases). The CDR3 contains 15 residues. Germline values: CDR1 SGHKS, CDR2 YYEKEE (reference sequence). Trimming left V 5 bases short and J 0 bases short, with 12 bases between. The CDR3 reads CASSPQGTSYNEQFF. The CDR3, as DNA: TGTGCCAGCAGTCCGCAGGGGACCTCCTACAATGAGCAGTTCTTC.

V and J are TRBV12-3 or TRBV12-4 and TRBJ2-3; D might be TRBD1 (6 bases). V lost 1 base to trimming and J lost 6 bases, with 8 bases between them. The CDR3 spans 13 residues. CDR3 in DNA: TGTGCCAGCAGTTTAGTAAGGGGGGATACGCAGTATTTT. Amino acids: CASSLVRGDTQYF.

The CDR3 bases are TGTGCCAGCAGCTTAGTGTCAGGGGACAATGAGCAGTTCTTC. Residues: CASSLVSGDNEQFF. The chain joins TRBV7-6 to TRBJ2-1, with D possibly being TRBD1 (6 bases). Trimming cost V 1 base and J 5 bases, with 9 bases left between them. The CDR3 spans 14 residues. CDR1 is SGHVS and CDR2 is FNYEAQ in the germline V gene.

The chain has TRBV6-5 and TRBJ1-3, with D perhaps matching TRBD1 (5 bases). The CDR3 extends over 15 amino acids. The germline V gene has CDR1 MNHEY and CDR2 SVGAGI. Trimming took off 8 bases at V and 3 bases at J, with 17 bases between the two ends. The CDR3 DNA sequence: TGTGCCAGCCAGAAGGGATGGGGGGTTGGAAACACCATATATTTT. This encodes CASQKGWGVGNTIYF.

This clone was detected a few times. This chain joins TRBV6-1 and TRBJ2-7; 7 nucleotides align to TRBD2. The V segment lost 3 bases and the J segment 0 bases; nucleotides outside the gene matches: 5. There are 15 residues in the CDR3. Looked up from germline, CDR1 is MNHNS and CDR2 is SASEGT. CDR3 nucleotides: TGTGCCAGCAGTGACGGGACTACCACCTCCTACGAGCAGTACTTC. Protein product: CASSDGTTTSYEQYF.

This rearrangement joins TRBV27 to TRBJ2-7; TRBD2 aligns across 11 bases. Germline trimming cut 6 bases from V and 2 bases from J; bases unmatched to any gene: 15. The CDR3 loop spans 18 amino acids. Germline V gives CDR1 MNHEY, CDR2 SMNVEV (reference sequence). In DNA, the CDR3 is TGTGCCAGCAGGCCAGAGGCGGGACTAGCGGCTCTTACCTACGAGCAGTACTTC. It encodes CASRPEAGLAALTYEQYF.

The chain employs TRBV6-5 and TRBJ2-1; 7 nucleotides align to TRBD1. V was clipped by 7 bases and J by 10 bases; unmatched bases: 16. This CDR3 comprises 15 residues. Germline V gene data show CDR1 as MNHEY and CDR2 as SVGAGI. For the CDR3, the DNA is TGTGCCAGCATAAGGGACAGTCCCCCATGGTTAGAGCAGTTCTTC. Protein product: CASIRDSPPWLEQFF.

The CDR3 is CASSQADSPYGYTF. The DNA for the CDR3 is TGCGCCAGCAGCCAAGCGGACAGCCCCTATGGCTACACCTTC. The rearrangement links TRBV4-3 to TRBJ1-2, with D tentatively TRBD1 (6 bases). V was clipped by 1 base and J by 4 bases, with 10 bases between them. The CDR3 loop spans 14 amino acids. Germline CDR1 and CDR2: LGHNA and YSLEER.

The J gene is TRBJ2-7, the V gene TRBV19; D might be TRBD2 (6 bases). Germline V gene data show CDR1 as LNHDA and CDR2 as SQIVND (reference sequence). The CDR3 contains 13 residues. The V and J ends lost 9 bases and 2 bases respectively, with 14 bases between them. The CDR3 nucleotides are TGTGCCAGCCTCGATAGCGGAACCTACGAGCAGTACTTC. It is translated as CASLDSGTYEQYF.

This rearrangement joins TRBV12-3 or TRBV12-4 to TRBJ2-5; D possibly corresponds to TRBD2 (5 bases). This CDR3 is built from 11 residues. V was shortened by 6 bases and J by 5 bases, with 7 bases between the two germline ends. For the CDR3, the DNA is TGTGCCAGCAGCGAGCGGGAGACCCAGTACTTC. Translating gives CASSERETQYF.

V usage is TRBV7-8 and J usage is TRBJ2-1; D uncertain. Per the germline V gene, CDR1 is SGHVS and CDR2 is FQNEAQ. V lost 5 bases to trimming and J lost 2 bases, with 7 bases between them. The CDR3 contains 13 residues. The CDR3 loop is CASSPLAYNEQFF. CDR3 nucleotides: TGTGCCAGCAGCCCCTTAGCCTACAATGAGCAGTTCTTC.

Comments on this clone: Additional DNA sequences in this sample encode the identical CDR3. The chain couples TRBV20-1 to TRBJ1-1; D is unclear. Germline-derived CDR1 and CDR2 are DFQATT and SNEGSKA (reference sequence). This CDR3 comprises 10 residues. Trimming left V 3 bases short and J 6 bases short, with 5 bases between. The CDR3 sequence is CSASSAEAFF. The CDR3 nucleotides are TGCAGTGCTAGTTCCGCTGAAGCTTTCTTT.

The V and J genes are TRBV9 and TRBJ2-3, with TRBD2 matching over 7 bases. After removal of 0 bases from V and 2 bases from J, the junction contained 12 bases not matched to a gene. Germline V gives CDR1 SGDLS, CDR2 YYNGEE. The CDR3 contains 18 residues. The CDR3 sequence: CASSVGPRASGPTDTQYF. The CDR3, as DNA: TGTGCCAGCAGCGTAGGCCCTAGGGCTAGCGGCCCCACAGATACGCAGTATTTT.

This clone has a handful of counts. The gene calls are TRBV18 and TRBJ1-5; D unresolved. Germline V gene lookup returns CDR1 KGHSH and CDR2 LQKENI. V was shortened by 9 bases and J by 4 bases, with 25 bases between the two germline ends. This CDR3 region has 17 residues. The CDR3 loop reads CASSSGSHNLLNQPQHF. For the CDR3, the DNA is TGTGCCAGTTCGTCCGGGAGCCACAATTTATTAAATCAGCCCCAGCATTTT.

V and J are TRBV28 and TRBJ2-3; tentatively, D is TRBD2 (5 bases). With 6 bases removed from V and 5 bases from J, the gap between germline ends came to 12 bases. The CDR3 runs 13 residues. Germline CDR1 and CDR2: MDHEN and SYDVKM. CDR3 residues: CASRTPRGDTQYF. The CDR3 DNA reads TGTGCCAGCAGGACACCCCGGGGAGATACGCAGTATTTT.

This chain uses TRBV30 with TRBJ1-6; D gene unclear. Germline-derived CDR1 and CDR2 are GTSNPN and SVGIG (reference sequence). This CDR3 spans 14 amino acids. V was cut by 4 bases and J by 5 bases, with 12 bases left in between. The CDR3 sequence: CAWTSTTNNSPLHF. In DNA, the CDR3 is TGTGCCTGGACCTCAACGACAAATAATTCACCCCTCCACTTT.